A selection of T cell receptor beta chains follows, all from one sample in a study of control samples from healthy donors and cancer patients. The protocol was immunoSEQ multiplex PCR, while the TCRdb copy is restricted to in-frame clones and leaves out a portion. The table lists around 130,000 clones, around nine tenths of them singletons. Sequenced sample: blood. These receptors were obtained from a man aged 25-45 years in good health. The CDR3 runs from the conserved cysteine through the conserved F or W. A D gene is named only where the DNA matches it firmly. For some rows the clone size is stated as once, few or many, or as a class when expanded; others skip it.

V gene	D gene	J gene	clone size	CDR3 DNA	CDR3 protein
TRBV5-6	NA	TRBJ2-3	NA	TGTGCCAGCAGCTTGAAGGGGTTCACAGATACGCAGTATTTT	CASSLKGFTDTQYF
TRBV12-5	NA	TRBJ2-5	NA	TGTGCTAGTGGTTTAATCTCCGACCAAGAGACCCAGTACTTC	CASGLISDQETQYF
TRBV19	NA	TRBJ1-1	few	TGTGCCAGTAGTATGGCCGGGATCAACACTGAAGCTTTCTTT	CASSMAGINTEAFF
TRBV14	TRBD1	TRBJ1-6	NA	TGTGCCAGCAGCCAGCGACAGGGGGGGCCACCCCTCCACTTT	CASSQRQGGPPLHF
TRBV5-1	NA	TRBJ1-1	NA	TGCGCCAGCAGCGATACTTCGGGCCTGAACACTGAAGCTTTCTTT	CASSDTSGLNTEAFF
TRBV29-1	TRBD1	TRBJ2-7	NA	TGCAGCGTTACAGGGGGTAGCGACGAGCAGTACTTC	CSVTGGSDEQYF
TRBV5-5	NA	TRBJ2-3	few	TGTGCCAGCAGCTTGCGAGTTTTCACAGATACGCAGTATTTT	CASSLRVFTDTQYF
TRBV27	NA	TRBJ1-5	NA	TGTGCCAGCAGTTTATTGGGCAATCAGCCCCAGCATTTT	CASSLLGNQPQHF
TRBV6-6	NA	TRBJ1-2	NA	TGTGCCAGCAGTTACTCGCCAGGGCCAAACTATGGCTACACCTTC	CASSYSPGPNYGYTF
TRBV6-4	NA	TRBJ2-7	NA	TGTGCCAGCAGTGACACCGGGACCGCCGTGTCCTACGAGCAGTACTTC	CASSDTGTAVSYEQYF
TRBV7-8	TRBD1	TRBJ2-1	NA	TGTGCCAGCAGCTTAACAGGGGTTTACAATGAGCAGTTCTTC	CASSLTGVYNEQFF
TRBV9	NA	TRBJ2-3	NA	TGTGCCAGCAGGGAACAGGTCCAGAGCACAGATACGCAGTATTTT	CASREQVQSTDTQYF
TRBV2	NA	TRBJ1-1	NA	TGTGCCACCCGAAGTGGGCAGGCCCAAGGAGGTGAAGCTTTCTTT	CATRSGQAQGGEAFF
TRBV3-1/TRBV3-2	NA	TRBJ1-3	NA	TGTGCCAGCAGCCAGACGGACAGCTCTGGAAACACCATATATTTT	CASSQTDSSGNTIYF
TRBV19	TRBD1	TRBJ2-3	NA	TGTGCCAGTAGTCCTTGGGACAGGGGCGGGTCAGATACGCAGTATTTT	CASSPWDRGGSDTQYF
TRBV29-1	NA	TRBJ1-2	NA	TGCAGCGTTTCACAGGGACCAGGCTACACCTTC	CSVSQGPGYTF
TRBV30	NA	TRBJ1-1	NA	TGTGCCTGGACCCTACGCCTCACAGGGAACACTGAAGCTTTCTTT	CAWTLRLTGNTEAFF
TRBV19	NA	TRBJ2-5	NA	TGTGCCAGTAGTGTCCGGACCCTACAAGAGACCCAGTACTTC	CASSVRTLQETQYF
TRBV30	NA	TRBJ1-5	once	TGTGCCTGTAGACTAGGGGGCAATCAGCCCCAGCATTTT	CACRLGGNQPQHF
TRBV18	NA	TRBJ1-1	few	TGTGCCAGCTCACCCTATGGTAGGAATCTGAACACTGAAGCTTTCTTT	CASSPYGRNLNTEAFF
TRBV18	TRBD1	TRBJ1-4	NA	TGTGCCAGCTCATCGACAGGGGGCGATGAAAAACTGTTTTTT	CASSSTGGDEKLFF
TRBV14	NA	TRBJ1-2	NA	TGTGCCAGCAGCCCCCCGGGGGGAGACTATGGCTACACCTTC	CASSPPGGDYGYTF
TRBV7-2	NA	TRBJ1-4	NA	TGTGCCAGCAGCTTAGCGGACACTGGGAGTGAAAAACTGTTTTTT	CASSLADTGSEKLFF
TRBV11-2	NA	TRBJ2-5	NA	TGTGCCAGCCGCGTAGGGGAGACCCAGTACTTC	CASRVGETQYF
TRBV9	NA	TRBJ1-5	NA	TGTGCCAGCAGCGTAGACAGGGTGGGCCAGCCCCAGCATTTT	CASSVDRVGQPQHF
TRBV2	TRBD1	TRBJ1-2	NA	TGTGCCAGCAGTCTGACAGGGGATGGCTACACCTTC	CASSLTGDGYTF
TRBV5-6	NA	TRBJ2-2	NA	TGTGCCAGCAGCTTCGGTTTTCCCGGGGAGCTATTTTTT	CASSFGFPGELFF
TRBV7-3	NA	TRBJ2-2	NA	TGTGCCAGCAGCTCTAACGCGAACACCGGGGAGCTGTTTTTT	CASSSNANTGELFF
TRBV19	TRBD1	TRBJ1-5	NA	TGTGCCAGTAAGGCAGGGGGCTTTCAGCCCCAGCATTTT	CASKAGGFQPQHF
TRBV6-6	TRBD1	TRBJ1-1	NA	TGTGCCAGCAATCCAGGGGGCGTGGGCACTGAAGCTTTCTTT	CASNPGGVGTEAFF
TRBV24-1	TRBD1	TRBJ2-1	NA	TGTGCCACCAGTGACCCCGGGACAGCCTACAATGAGCAGTTCTTC	CATSDPGTAYNEQFF
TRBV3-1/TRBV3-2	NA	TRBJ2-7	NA	TGTGCCAGCAGCCGTCCCCTGGGAGGAACCTACGAGCAGTACTTC	CASSRPLGGTYEQYF
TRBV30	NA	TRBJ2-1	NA	TGTGCCTGGAGCGTGCCCCCCAATGAGCAGTTCTTC	CAWSVPPNEQFF
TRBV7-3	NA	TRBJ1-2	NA	TGTGCCAGCAGCCGGTATTCCGGGACACCTAATGGCTACACCTTC	CASSRYSGTPNGYTF
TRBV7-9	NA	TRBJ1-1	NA	TGTGCCAGCAGCTTAAGCAAGAACACTGAAGCTTTCTTT	CASSLSKNTEAFF
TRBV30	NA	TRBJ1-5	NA	TGTGCCTGGAGTCGGGACCCGGGCGGACAGCCCCAGCATTTT	CAWSRDPGGQPQHF
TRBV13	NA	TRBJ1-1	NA	TGTGCCAGCAGCCCGCGGGACACTATGAACACTGAAGCTTTCTTT	CASSPRDTMNTEAFF
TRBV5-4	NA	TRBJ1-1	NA	TGTGCCAGCAGCTTGGAAATAGGGGGTGCAACTGAAGCTTTCTTT	CASSLEIGGATEAFF
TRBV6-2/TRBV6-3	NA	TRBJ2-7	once	TGTGCCAGCAGTTATCCAAGCTACGAGCAGTACTTC	CASSYPSYEQYF
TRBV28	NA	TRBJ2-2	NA	TGTGCCAGCAGTCAAAATGACCCACCCGGGGAGCTGTTTTTT	CASSQNDPPGELFF
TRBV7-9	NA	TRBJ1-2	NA	TGTGCCAGCAGCTTAGCAGGGTTTGGGTATGGCTACACCTTC	CASSLAGFGYGYTF
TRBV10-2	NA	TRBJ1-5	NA	TGCGCCAGCAAAGGAACAGCGAACTATCAGCCCCAGCATTTT	CASKGTANYQPQHF
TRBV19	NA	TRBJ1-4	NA	TGTGCCAGTAGTATTGATCGGGCCGCGAGGGAAAAACTGTTTTTT	CASSIDRAAREKLFF
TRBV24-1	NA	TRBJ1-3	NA	TGTGCCACCAGTGATCCCGTCGGAAACACCATATATTTT	CATSDPVGNTIYF
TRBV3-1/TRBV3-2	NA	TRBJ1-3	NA	TGTGCCAGCAGCCAAGACGGGTACTCTGGAAACACCATATATTTT	CASSQDGYSGNTIYF
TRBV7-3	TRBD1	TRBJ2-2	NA	TGTGCCAGCAAGGGGGCAGGGTCCGGGGAGCTGTTTTTT	CASKGAGSGELFF